The 2 T cell receptor beta chains below come from one sample, sequenced in a study of human T cells and chemical hapten exposure. TCRdb redid the calling of the RACE reads with MiXCR, one entry per CDR3 protein. The sample shows 250,000 or so distinct CDR3 sequences, around 9.3% of them seen only once. Time point specified: pre-sensitization, week 0. Treatment noted: therapeutic diphenylcyclopropenone sensitization with weekly scalp DPC. Specimen: whole blood, collected in connection with sensitization to the hapten diphenylcyclopropenone (DPC). The source is a woman aged 40 to 55 with alopecia areata. Some clones in this sample may be carry-over from other donors' samples.

CDR3 sequence (DNA): TGCGCCAGCAGCTTGGGGGACAGAAACTATGGCTACACCTTC. Protein sequence: CASSLGDRNYGYTF. V usage is TRBV5-1 and J usage is TRBJ1-2; TRBD1 matches at 7 bases. Germline V gives CDR1 SGHRS, CDR2 YFSETQ. CDR3 length: 14 residues. V dropped 0 bases and J dropped 2; count of bases not matched to a gene: 1.

The chain uses TRBV5-5 and TRBJ1-4; D call uncertain. The CDR3 sequence is 13 residues long. The germline V gene encodes CDR1 SGHKS and CDR2 YYEKEE (reference sequence). V lost 5 bases to trimming and J lost 0 bases, with 5 bases between them. The CDR3 reads CASSGPTNEKLFF. In DNA form, the CDR3 reads TGTGCCAGCAGTGGTCCAACTAATGAAAAACTGTTTTTT.